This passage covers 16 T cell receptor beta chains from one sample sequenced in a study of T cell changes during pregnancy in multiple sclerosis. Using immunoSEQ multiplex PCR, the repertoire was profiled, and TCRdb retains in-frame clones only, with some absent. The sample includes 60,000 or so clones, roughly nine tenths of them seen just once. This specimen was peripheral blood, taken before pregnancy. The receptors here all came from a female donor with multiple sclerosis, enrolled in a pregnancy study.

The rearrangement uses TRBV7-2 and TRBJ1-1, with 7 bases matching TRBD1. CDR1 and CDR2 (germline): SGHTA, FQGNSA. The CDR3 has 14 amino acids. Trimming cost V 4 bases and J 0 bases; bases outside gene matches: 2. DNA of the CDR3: TGTGCCAGCAGCTCCGGGACAGTGAACACTGAAGCTTTCTTT. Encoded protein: CASSSGTVNTEAFF. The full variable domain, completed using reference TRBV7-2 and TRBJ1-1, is GAGVSQSPSNKVTEKGKDVELRCDPISGHTALYWYRQSLGQGLEFLIYFQGNSAPDKSGLPSDRFSAERTGGSVSTLTIQRTQQEDSAVYLCASSSGTVNTEAFFGQGTRLTVV.

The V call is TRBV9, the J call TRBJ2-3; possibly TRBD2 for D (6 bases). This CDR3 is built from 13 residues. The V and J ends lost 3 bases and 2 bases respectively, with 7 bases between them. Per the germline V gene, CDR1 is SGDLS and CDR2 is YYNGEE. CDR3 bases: TGTGCCAGCAGCGAGCGGGCCACAGATACGCAGTATTTT. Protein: CASSERATDTQYF.

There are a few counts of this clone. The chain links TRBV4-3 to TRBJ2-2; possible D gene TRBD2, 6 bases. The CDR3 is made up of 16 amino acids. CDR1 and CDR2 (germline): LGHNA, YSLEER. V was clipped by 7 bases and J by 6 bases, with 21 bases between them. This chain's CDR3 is CASNPTSLDRAGELFF. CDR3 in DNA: TGCGCCAGCAACCCGACTAGTTTGGATCGCGCCGGGGAGCTGTTTTTT.

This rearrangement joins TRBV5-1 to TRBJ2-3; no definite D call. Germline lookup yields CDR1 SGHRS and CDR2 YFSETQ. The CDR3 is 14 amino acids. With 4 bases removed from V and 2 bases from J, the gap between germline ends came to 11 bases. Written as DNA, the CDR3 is TGCGCCAGCAGCCCCGGGTTCTCCACAGATACGCAGTATTTT. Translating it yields CASSPGFSTDTQYF.

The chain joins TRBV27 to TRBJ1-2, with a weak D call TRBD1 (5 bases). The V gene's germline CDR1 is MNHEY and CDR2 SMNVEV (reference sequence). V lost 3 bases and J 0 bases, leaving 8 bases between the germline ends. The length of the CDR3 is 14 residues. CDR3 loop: CASSFTGTNYGYTF. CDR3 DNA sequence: TGTGCCAGCAGTTTTACAGGAACTAACTATGGCTACACCTTC.

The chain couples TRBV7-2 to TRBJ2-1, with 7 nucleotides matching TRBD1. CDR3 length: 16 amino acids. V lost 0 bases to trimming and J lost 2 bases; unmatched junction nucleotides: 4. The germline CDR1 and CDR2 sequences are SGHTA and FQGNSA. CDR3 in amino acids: CASSLARGPAYNEQFF. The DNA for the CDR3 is TGTGCCAGCAGCTTAGCAAGGGGGCCGGCCTACAATGAGCAGTTCTTC.

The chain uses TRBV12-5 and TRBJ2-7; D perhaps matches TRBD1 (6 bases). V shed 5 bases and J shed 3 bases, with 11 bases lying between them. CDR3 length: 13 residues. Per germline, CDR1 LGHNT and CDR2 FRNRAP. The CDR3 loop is CASGLTGGYEQYF. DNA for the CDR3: TGTGCTAGTGGTCTGACAGGCGGCTACGAGCAGTACTTC.

CDR3 sequence: CASSQGMGGNSPLHF. The CDR3 nucleotides read TGTGCCAGCAGCCAGGGGATGGGGGGAAATTCACCCCTCCACTTT. The chain joins TRBV14 to TRBJ1-6, with D perhaps matching TRBD1 (5 bases). The CDR3 consists of 15 residues. V lost 3 bases and J lost 7, with 13 bases in between. Germline V gene data show CDR1 as SGHDN and CDR2 as FVKESK.

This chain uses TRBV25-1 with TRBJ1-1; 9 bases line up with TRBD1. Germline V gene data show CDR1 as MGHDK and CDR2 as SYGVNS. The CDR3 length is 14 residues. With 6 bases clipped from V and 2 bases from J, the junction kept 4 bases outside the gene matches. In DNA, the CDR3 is TGTGCCAGCAGCGGACAGGGGCTTAACACTGAAGCTTTCTTT. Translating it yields CASSGQGLNTEAFF.

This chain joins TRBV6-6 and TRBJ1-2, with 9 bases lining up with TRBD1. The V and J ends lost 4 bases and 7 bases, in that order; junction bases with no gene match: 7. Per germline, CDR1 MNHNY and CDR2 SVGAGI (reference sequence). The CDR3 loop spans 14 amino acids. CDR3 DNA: TGTGCCAGCAGTTTCAAACAGGGGGCGGCTGGCTACACCTTC. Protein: CASSFKQGAAGYTF.

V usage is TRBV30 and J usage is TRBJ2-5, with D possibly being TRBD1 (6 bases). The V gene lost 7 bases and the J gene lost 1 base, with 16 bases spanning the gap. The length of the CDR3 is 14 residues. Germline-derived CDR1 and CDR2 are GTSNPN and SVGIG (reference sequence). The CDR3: CASESLDSQETQYF. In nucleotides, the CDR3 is TGTGCCTCTGAGTCCCTGGACAGCCAAGAGACCCAGTACTTC. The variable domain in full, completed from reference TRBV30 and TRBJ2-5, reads SQTIHQWPATLVQPVGSPLSLECTVEGTSNPNLYWYRQAAGRGLQLLFYSVGIGQISSEVPQNLSASRPQDRQFILSSKKLLLSDSGFYLCASESLDSQETQYFGPGTRLLVL.

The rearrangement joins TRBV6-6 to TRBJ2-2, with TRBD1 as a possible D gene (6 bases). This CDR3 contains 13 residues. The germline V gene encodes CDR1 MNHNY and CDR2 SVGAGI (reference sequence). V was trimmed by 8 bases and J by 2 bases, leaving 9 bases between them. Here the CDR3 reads CASGGRNTGELFF. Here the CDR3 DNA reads TGTGCCAGCGGGGGCCGCAACACCGGGGAGCTGTTTTTT.

Here the CDR3 DNA reads TGCGCCAGCAGCCAGTACGGACAGGGGACAACATCAGGCTACACCTTC. Protein: CASSQYGQGTTSGYTF. This chain connects TRBV4-1 to TRBJ1-2; TRBD1 matches 9 bases. V shed 3 bases, J shed 8 bases, and the junction held 13 bases outside the gene matches. The CDR3 sequence is 16 residues long. In germline, CDR1 is MGHRA, CDR2 YSYEKL.

CDR3 nucleotides: TGTGCCAGCAGTGACCGGGGGGCCGCCACAGATACGCAGTATTTT. This translates into CASSDRGAATDTQYF. The chain joins TRBV6-4 to TRBJ2-3; perhaps TRBD2 as D (7 bases). V lost 2 bases and J lost 2, with 11 bases in between. This CDR3 contains 15 residues. CDR1 MRHNA and CDR2 SNTAGT come from the germline V gene.

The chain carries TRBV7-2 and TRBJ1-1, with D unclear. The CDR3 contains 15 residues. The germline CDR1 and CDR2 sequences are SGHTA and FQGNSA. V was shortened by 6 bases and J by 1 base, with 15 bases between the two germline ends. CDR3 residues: CASRTSGISNTEAFF. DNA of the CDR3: TGTGCCAGCAGGACTAGTGGGATCTCGAACACTGAAGCTTTCTTT.

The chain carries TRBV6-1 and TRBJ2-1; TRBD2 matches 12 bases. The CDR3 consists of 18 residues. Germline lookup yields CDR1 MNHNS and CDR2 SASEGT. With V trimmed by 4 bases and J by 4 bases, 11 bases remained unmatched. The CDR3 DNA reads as TGTGCCAGCAGTGGGGGTCTAGCGGGGGGGCCACTATACAATGAGCAGTTCTTC. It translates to CASSGGLAGGPLYNEQFF.